This TCR beta chain was found in a study of regulatory T cells in long-lasting Graves disease. Broader study findings: Few sampled subjects may have lowered accuracy.

The authors built TCR beta libraries using iRepertoire HTBI primers and Arm-PCR of CDR3 regions. As processed by the authors: Samples jointly harbored 62 TRBV and approximately 15 TRBJ segments. TCRdb analysed the multiplex PCR reads with MiXCR anew, one entry per CDR3 protein. V and J calls and clone size were set by TCRdb, not the authors. The sample yields around 400,000 distinct CDR3 sequences, approximately 22% seen once. The trim removed 6 bases at V and 0 bases at J, leaving 9 bases unmatched. This CDR3 contains 17 residues. Germline values: CDR1 SNHLY, CDR2 FYNNEI. This sample's time point: persistent/refractory GD, antithyroid drugs over 5 years with positive TRAb. There was RNA extracted from PBMCs, and the TCR library was made from it. This clonotype was detected ten times or more. The antigen is not known.

The chain links TRBV2 to TRBJ2-2; the match to TRBD2 covers 8 bases. Sequencing was performed on peripheral blood mononuclear cells (PBMCs), taken when the disease was refractory, from a patient treated with antithyroid drugs. The receptor was derived from a female donor with Graves disease. The CDR3 region has the DNA TGTGCCAGCAGCGAGGGGAGACTAGCGTCGAACACCGGGGAGCTGTTTTTT. Protein: CASSEGRLASNTGELFF.